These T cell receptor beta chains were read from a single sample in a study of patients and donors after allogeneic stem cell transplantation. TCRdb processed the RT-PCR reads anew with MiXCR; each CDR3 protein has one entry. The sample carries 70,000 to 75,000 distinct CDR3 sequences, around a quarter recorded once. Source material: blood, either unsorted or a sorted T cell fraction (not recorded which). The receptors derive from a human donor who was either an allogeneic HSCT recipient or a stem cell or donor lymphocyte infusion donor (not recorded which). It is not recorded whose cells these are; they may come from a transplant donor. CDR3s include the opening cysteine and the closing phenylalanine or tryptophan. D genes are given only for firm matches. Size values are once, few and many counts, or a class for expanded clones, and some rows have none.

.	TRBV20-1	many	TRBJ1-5	TGCAGTGCCGGACGGGACGGCAATCAGCCCCAGCATTTT	CSAGRDGNQPQHF
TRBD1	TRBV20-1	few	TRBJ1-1	TGCAGTGCCTTGTCGGGGACAGGGGTCACTGAAGCTTTCTTT	CSALSGTGVTEAFF
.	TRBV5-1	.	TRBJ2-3	TGCGCCAGCAGCACCGCTTCGAGCACAGATACGCAGTATTTT	CASSTASSTDTQYF
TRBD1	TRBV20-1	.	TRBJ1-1	TGCAGTGCTAGAAACAGGGGGCTGAGCACTGAAGCTTTCTTT	CSARNRGLSTEAFF
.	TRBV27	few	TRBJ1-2	TGTGCCAGCAGCGGGACACGGAATAACTATGGCTACACCTTC	CASSGTRNNYGYTF
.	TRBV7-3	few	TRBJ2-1	TGTGCCAGCAGCTTAAGTTGGGAACGCACCTACAATGAGCAGTTCTTC	CASSLSWERTYNEQFF
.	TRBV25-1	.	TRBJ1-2	TGTGCCAGCCGCCTCTCGGACGGGAAGAACTATGGCTACACCTTC	CASRLSDGKNYGYTF
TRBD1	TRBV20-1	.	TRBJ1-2	TGCAGTGCTAGAGATGACAGGGCGGGAGGGGTCGGAGGCTACACCTTC	CSARDDRAGGVGGYTF
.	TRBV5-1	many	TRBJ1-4	TGCGCCAGCAGCTACTCCTCACAGGGTTCGGCAACTAATGAAAAACTGTTTTTT	CASSYSSQGSATNEKLFF
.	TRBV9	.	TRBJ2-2	TGTGCCAGCAGCGTAGTGGGGACCGGGGAGCTGTTTTTT	CASSVVGTGELFF
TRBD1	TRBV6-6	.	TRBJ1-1	TGTGCCAGCAGTTACTCATCAGGGGGGATGAACACTGAAGCTTTCTTT	CASSYSSGGMNTEAFF
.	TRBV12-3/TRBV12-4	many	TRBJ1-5	TGTGCCAGCAGTTTTCGCAATCAGCCCCAGCATTTT	CASSFRNQPQHF
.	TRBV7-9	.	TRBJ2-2	TGTGCCAGGGGAACGGGGGAGCTGTTTTTT	CARGTGELFF
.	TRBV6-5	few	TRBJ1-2	TGTGCCAGCAGTTACTCCAGGGTACAATACGGCTATGGCTACACCTTC	CASSYSRVQYGYGYTF
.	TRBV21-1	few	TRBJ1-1	TGTGCCAGCAGCAAAGCCCCAAACCCCGGTTTTAGTGAAGCTTTCTTT	CASSKAPNPGFSEAFF
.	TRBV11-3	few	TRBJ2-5	TGTGCCAGCAGCTTAGACTCCAAAGAGACCCAGTACTTC	CASSLDSKETQYF
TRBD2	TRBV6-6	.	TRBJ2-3	TGTGCCAGCAGTTACATTCTAGCGGGCGGGAGGACTAGCACAGATACGCAGTATTTT	CASSYILAGGRTSTDTQYF
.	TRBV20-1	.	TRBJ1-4	TGCAGTGCTAGAGATATGCCAACTAATGAAAAACTGTTTTTT	CSARDMPTNEKLFF
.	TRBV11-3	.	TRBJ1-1	TGTGCCAGCAGCCGAGGAGCTTTTGAAGCTTTCTTT	CASSRGAFEAFF
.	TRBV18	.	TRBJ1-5	TGTGCCAGCTCCCTACCGGGTCGGGGTGGAAATCAGCCCCAGCATTTT	CASSLPGRGGNQPQHF
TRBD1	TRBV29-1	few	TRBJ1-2	TGCAGCGTTGACGGTGGGGCCAGGGGGACTAACTATGGCTACACCTTC	CSVDGGARGTNYGYTF
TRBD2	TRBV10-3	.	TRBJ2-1	TGTGCCATCAGTGGGGAGGCTTTTCTAGCGGTCCTCAATGAGCAGTTCTTC	CAISGEAFLAVLNEQFF
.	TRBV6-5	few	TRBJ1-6	TGTGCCAGCAGTTATTGGGGCAACAGGGATTCACCCCTCCACTTT	CASSYWGNRDSPLHF
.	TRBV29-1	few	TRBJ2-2	TGCAGCGCCACCTCTGGGCCAGCGAAAGCCACCGGGGAGCTGTTTTTT	CSATSGPAKATGELFF
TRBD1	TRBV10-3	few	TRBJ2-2	TGTGCCATCAGTGAGCAGGGGGCAAATCGTCGTGGCGGGGAGCTGTTTTTT	CAISEQGANRRGGELFF
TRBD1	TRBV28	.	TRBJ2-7	TGTGCCAGCAGGAGACAGGGGAAGCCCTACGAGCAGTACTTC	CASRRQGKPYEQYF
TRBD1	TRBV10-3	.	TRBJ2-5	TGTGCCATCAGTGACAGGGGGCGGACGGAGACCCAGTACTTC	CAISDRGRTETQYF
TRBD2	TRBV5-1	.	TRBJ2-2	TGCGCCAGCAGCCTTAGACTAGCGGGGGCCACCGGGGAGCTGTTTTTT	CASSLRLAGATGELFF
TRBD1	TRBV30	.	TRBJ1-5	TGTGCCTGGAGTCGGACAGGTCTTAGCAATCAGCCCCAGCATTTT	CAWSRTGLSNQPQHF
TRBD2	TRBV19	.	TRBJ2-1	TGTGCCAGTAGTACGGGACTAGCGGGTTACAATGAGCAGTTCTTC	CASSTGLAGYNEQFF
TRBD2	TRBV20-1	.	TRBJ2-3	TGCAGTGCTAGAGCCCCGTATAGCGGGACGGATACGCAGTATTTT	CSARAPYSGTDTQYF